These T cell receptor beta chains were read from a single sample in a study of resident and recirculating memory T cells in vitiligo. The table came from immunoSEQ multiplex PCR; TCRdb's copy has only in-frame clones and leaves some out. Here the sample spans fewer than 85,000 clones, about 90% being singletons. The sequenced sample was blood. Receptors were obtained from a male donor with vitiligo. CDR3s include the opening cysteine and the closing phenylalanine or tryptophan. A D gene is named only where the DNA matches it firmly. Some rows mark clone size as missing; the rest say once, few, many or name a class of expanded clone.

clone size	J gene	V gene	D gene	CDR3 DNA	CDR3 protein
few	TRBJ2-5	TRBV4-1	TRBD2	TGCGCCAGCAGCCAATCCGGGACTAGTCAAGAGACCCAGTACTTC	CASSQSGTSQETQYF
NA	TRBJ2-7	TRBV14	TRBD2	TGTGCCAGCAGCCCTTCTCCCTGGACTAGCGGGAGGGTTGCATACGAGCAGTACTTC	CASSPSPWTSGRVAYEQYF
NA	TRBJ2-1	TRBV11-2	TRBD2	TGTGCCAGCAGCCCCATCGGGCTAGCGGGAGACCTCAACAATGAGCAGTTCTTC	CASSPIGLAGDLNNEQFF
NA	TRBJ2-1	TRBV29-1	NA	TGCAGCGTTGGCGGCCGAACTCCTGAGCAGTTCTTC	CSVGGRTPEQFF
NA	TRBJ1-1	TRBV7-2	NA	TGTGCCAGCAGCTCCAGAGACAGTATGAACACTGAAGCTTTCTTT	CASSSRDSMNTEAFF
NA	TRBJ2-1	TRBV9	TRBD2	TGTGCCAGCAGCCCTACAGCATTTAGCGGGCACAATGAGCAGTTCTTC	CASSPTAFSGHNEQFF
NA	TRBJ1-2	TRBV10-3	NA	TGTGCCATCAGTGAGGAACAGGGCTATGGCTACACCTTC	CAISEEQGYGYTF
NA	TRBJ2-7	TRBV11-2	NA	TGTGCCAGCAGCTTAGTTTCTAGCGAGAGCTACGAGCAGTACTTC	CASSLVSSESYEQYF
NA	TRBJ1-2	TRBV5-8	TRBD1	TGTGCCAGCAGCTTGGCCAGAGGGGACAGTCTTAATGGCTACACCTTC	CASSLARGDSLNGYTF
NA	TRBJ1-3	TRBV27	NA	TGTGCCAGCAGCCGGGAGGGGTACTCTGGAAACACCATATATTTT	CASSREGYSGNTIYF
NA	TRBJ2-3	TRBV5-5	TRBD2	TGTGCCAGCAGCTTGGGCCCCCTAGCGGGAGGAAATACGCAGTATTTT	CASSLGPLAGGNTQYF
NA	TRBJ1-2	TRBV9	TRBD1	TGTGCCAGCAGCACCAGACAGGGCCCTGACACCTTC	CASSTRQGPDTF
NA	TRBJ2-7	TRBV30	NA	TGTGCCTGGAGTACTACCTACGAGCAGTACTTC	CAWSTTYEQYF
once	TRBJ2-4	TRBV6-1	TRBD1	TGTGCCAGCAGTGCTACAGGGGACGGGGACATTCAGTACTTC	CASSATGDGDIQYF
NA	TRBJ2-3	TRBV2	TRBD2	TGTGCCAGCAGGGAGGGACTAGCGGGGGTAAGCACAGATACGCAGTATTTT	CASREGLAGVSTDTQYF
NA	TRBJ2-3	TRBV9	TRBD2	TGTGCCAGCAGCACAACCGCCGGGGGGGGATATGGTTTGTATTTT	CASSTTAGGGYGLYF
NA	TRBJ2-1	TRBV15	TRBD2	TGTGCCACCAGCAAACAGACTAGCGGGAAGAATGAGCAGTTCTTC	CATSKQTSGKNEQFF
few	TRBJ2-7	TRBV11-3	TRBD1	TGTGCCAGCAGCCTGGGTGGGACAGGCCTCTACGAGCAGTACTTC	CASSLGGTGLYEQYF
NA	TRBJ2-2	TRBV9	NA	TGTGCCAGCAGCGTGGCTGGGGCGATGAACACCGGGGAGCTGTTTTTT	CASSVAGAMNTGELFF
NA	TRBJ2-7	TRBV18	NA	TGTGCCAGCTCACCACCGGGCACCGCCGTCGGCGAGCAGTACTTC	CASSPPGTAVGEQYF
NA	TRBJ1-1	TRBV4-2	NA	TGTGCCAGCAGCCAAGAGTCCAGTTTGACTGAAGCTTTCTTT	CASSQESSLTEAFF
NA	TRBJ1-2	TRBV19	TRBD1	TGTGCCAGTAGTATCTATACAAATGCAGGGGGGTCGGGCTACACCTTC	CASSIYTNAGGSGYTF
NA	TRBJ2-7	TRBV27	TRBD2	TGTGCCAGCAGTTTACTAGCGGGAACCTACGAGCAGTACTTC	CASSLLAGTYEQYF
NA	TRBJ2-7	TRBV28	NA	TGTGCCAGCAGCCGTGAGCGATATTTCTCCTACGAGCAGTACTTC	CASSRERYFSYEQYF
NA	TRBJ2-1	TRBV7-6	TRBD2	TGTGCCAGCAGCCTATCCCCGACTAGCGGGAGGGGAGTAGGTCAGTTCTTC	CASSLSPTSGRGVGQFF
NA	TRBJ2-7	TRBV18	NA	TGTGCCAGCTCACCATCCCGAGGCGAGGGAGGCCCCTTC	CASSPSRGEGGPF
NA	TRBJ2-1	TRBV30	TRBD2	TGTGCCTGGAGCGGGACTACCAATGAGCAGTTCTTC	CAWSGTTNEQFF
NA	TRBJ1-5	TRBV4-3	TRBD1	TGCGCCAGCAGTGGACAGGTTGGGAGTCAGCCCCAGCATTTT	CASSGQVGSQPQHF
NA	TRBJ2-1	TRBV5-1	NA	TGCGCCAGCAGCTTGGGGTTAGCGACCCACAATGAGCAGTTCTTC	CASSLGLATHNEQFF
few	TRBJ1-1	TRBV28	NA	TGTGCCAGCAGTTGGGAGGACGTGAACACTGAAGCTTTCTTT	CASSWEDVNTEAFF
NA	TRBJ2-7	TRBV9	NA	TGTGCCAGCAGCGTAGAAGGGGGGGGTTCCTACGAGCAGTACTTC	CASSVEGGGSYEQYF
NA	TRBJ2-4	TRBV28	NA	TGTGCCAGCAGTTTATTTGGCCGAGGATGGGCCAAAAACATTCAGTACTTC	CASSLFGRGWAKNIQYF
NA	TRBJ1-3	TRBV5-1	NA	TGCGCCAGCAGCTTGGCGGGTGTAGGAAACACCATATATTTT	CASSLAGVGNTIYF
NA	TRBJ2-5	TRBV10-3	TRBD2	TGTGCCATCAGTGGGGGGATTGGGCGGGAGACGGAGGAGACCCAGTACTTC	CAISGGIGRETEETQYF
few	TRBJ1-5	TRBV11-2	NA	TGTGCCAGCAGCCCACTGACAGACAATCAGCCCCAGCATTTT	CASSPLTDNQPQHF
NA	TRBJ2-3	TRBV9	NA	TGTGCCAGCAGCGGCTACAGGGGAGGTAGCACAGATACGCAGTATTTT	CASSGYRGGSTDTQYF
NA	TRBJ2-1	TRBV7-9	NA	TGTGCCAGCAACCCCCTAGGGAGCTCCTACAATGAGCAGTTCTTC	CASNPLGSSYNEQFF
NA	TRBJ2-7	TRBV19	TRBD2	TGTGCCAGTACCCCACTAGCGGGCAACCTTTACGAGCAGTACTTC	CASTPLAGNLYEQYF
NA	TRBJ1-1	TRBV19	TRBD1	TGTGCCAGTAGTAGGACAGGGGAAACTGAAGCTTTCTTT	CASSRTGETEAFF
NA	TRBJ1-2	TRBV10-3	TRBD1	TGTGCCATCAGTGAGGGGCAGGGGGTTCATGGCTACACCTTC	CAISEGQGVHGYTF
NA	TRBJ2-7	TRBV6-5	NA	TGTGCCAGCAGGGGGGGACTCTTGGGGCAGTACTTC	CASRGGLLGQYF
once	TRBJ2-1	TRBV5-1	TRBD2	TGCGCCAGCAGCTCCATAACTAGCGGGGGTTACAATGAGCAGTTCTTC	CASSSITSGGYNEQFF
NA	TRBJ1-1	TRBV27	NA	TGTGCCAGCAGCCCGGCGGTGGAGGGATACACTGAAGCTTTCTTT	CASSPAVEGYTEAFF
few	TRBJ2-7	TRBV2	NA	TGTGCCAGCGGGAGGGACAATTACGAGCAGTACTTC	CASGRDNYEQYF
NA	TRBJ1-5	TRBV7-2	TRBD1	TGTGCCAGCAGCCGACAGGGACCCCCTCAGCCCCAGCATTTT	CASSRQGPPQPQHF
NA	TRBJ2-2	TRBV18	TRBD2	TGTGCCAGCTCACCCAATTGGGCGGGAGGAAACACCGGGGAGCTGTTTTTT	CASSPNWAGGNTGELFF